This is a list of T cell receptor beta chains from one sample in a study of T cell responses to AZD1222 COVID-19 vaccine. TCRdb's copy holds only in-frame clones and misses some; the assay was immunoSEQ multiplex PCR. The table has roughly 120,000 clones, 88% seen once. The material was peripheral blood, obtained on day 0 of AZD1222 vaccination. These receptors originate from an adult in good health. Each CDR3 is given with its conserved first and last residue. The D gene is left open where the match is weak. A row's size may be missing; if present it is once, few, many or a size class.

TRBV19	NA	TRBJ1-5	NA	TGTGCCAGTAGCGATATAGACAGTAGCAATCAGCCCCAGCATTTT	CASSDIDSSNQPQHF
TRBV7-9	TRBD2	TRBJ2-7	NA	TGTGCCAGCAGCTTAGTCGCGGGGACTAGCGGGAACTACGAGCAGTACTTC	CASSLVAGTSGNYEQYF
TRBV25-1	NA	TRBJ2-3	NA	TGTGCCAGCAGTGAATATATCCCAGGGGAGGATACGCAGTATTTT	CASSEYIPGEDTQYF
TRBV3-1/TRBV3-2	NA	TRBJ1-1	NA	TGTGCCAGCAGCCAAACAGGGAACACTGAAGCTTTCTTT	CASSQTGNTEAFF
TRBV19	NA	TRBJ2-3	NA	TGTGCCAGTAGTCTAGGGGGAGGCGGAGCTAGCACAGATACGCAGTATTTT	CASSLGGGGASTDTQYF
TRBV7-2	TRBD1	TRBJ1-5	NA	TGTGCCAGCAGCCGGACAGGGCTGGATCAGCCCCAGCATTTT	CASSRTGLDQPQHF
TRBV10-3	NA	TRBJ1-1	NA	TGTGCCATCAGTGAACAGGGAATGAACACTGAAGCTTTCTTT	CAISEQGMNTEAFF
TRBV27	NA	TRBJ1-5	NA	TGTGCCAGCAGTTTATCGTTACAGGGTAGCAATCAGCCCCAGCATTTT	CASSLSLQGSNQPQHF
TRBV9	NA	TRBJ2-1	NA	TGTGCCAGCAGCGTAGTTGGGGCTTCCTACAATGAGCAGTTCTTC	CASSVVGASYNEQFF
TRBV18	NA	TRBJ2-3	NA	TGTGCCAGCTCACCTCAGGGGGGGTCAGATACGCAGTATTTT	CASSPQGGSDTQYF
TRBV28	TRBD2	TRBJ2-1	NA	TGTGCCAGCAGTACCTCGCCCGGGACTAGCGGGAGTGTTGAGCAGTTCTTC	CASSTSPGTSGSVEQFF
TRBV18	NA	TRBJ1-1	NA	TGTGCCAGCTCACCCGTGGACAGACCTATGAACACTGAAGCTTTCTTT	CASSPVDRPMNTEAFF
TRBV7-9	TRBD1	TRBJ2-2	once	TGTGCCAGCAGGCCGGGACAGATGACCGGGGAGCTGTTTTTT	CASRPGQMTGELFF
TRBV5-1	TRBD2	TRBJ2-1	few	TGCGCCAGCAGCGTCGGTACTAGCGCTTACAATGAGCAGTTCTTC	CASSVGTSAYNEQFF
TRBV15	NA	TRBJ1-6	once	TGTGCCACCGGACTTGATAATTCACCCCTCCACTTT	CATGLDNSPLHF
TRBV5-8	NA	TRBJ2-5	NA	TGTGCCAGCAGCTCCGGGACTGCGTGGGAGACCCAGTACTTC	CASSSGTAWETQYF
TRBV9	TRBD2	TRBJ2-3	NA	TGTGCCAGCAGCGTACTAGCGGGGGGCGGGGAAGATACGCAGTATTTT	CASSVLAGGGEDTQYF
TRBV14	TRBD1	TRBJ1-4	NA	TGTGCCAGCAGCCAAGTCGGGACAGCTAATGAAAAACTGTTTTTT	CASSQVGTANEKLFF
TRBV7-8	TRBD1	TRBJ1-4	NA	TGTGCCAGCAGCTCCCGAGCAGGACTTTGGCCTGGACAGGGACCTAATGAAAAACTGTTTTTT	CASSSRAGLWPGQGPNEKLFF
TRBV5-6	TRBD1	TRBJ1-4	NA	TGTGCCAGCAGCTTCGAGGGGGCCGAGTCTAATGAAAAACTGTTTTTT	CASSFEGAESNEKLFF
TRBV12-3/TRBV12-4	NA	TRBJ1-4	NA	TGTGCCAGCAGTTTAGCTACGGAAGAAAAACTGTTTTTT	CASSLATEEKLFF
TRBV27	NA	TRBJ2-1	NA	TGTGCCAGCAGAGCTGGGGAGGCCCTCTACAATGAGCAGTTCTTC	CASRAGEALYNEQFF
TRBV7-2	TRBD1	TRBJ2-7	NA	TGTGCCAGCAGCCCACACAGGGGCGCCTACGAGCAGTACTTC	CASSPHRGAYEQYF
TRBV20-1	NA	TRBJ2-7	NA	TGCAGTGCTCTGGGGGTCTACGAGCAGTACTTC	CSALGVYEQYF
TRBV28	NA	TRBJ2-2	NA	TGTGCCAGCAGTACCTCCGGGACAAGAGTTAACACCGGGGAGCTGTTTTTT	CASSTSGTRVNTGELFF
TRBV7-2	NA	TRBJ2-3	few	TGTGCCAGCAGCTTGGGCCTGAGCACAGATACGCAGTATTTT	CASSLGLSTDTQYF
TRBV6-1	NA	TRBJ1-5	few	TGTGCCAGCAGTGAAGTTTTGGGGTCTGGGCAGCCCCAGCATTTT	CASSEVLGSGQPQHF
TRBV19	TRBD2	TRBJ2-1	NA	TGTGCCAGTAGTAGGGGACTAGCGGGGGGGCCTAATGAGCAGTTCTTC	CASSRGLAGGPNEQFF
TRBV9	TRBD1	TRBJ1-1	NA	TGTGCCAGCAGCACGGGACAGTTGAACACTGAAGCTTTCTTT	CASSTGQLNTEAFF
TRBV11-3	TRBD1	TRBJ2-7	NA	TGTGCCAGCAGCTCTCCCGGAGGGACAGGGACCTACGAGCAGTACTTC	CASSSPGGTGTYEQYF
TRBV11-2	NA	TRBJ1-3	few	TGTGCCAGCAGCTTAGACCCCGCAGGGGCAGGAAACACCATATATTTT	CASSLDPAGAGNTIYF
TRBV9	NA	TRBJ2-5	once	TGTGCCAGCAGCGTGGCGGGACAAGAGACCCAGTACTTC	CASSVAGQETQYF
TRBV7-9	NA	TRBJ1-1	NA	TGTGCCAGCAGCTTGGCATCACCTGAAGCTTTCTTT	CASSLASPEAFF
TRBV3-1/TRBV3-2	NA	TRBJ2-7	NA	TGTGCCAGCAGCCAAGTGGTCGGCTACGAGCAGTACTTC	CASSQVVGYEQYF
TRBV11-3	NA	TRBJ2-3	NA	TGTGCCAGCAGCTTAGTTAGCACAGATACGCAGTATTTT	CASSLVSTDTQYF
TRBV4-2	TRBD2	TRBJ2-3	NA	TGTGCCAGCAGCCAAGAAAGCGGGAGGGCATCGGGTACAGATACGCAGTATTTT	CASSQESGRASGTDTQYF
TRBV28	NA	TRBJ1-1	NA	TGTGCCAGCAGTCCCACCGGGGACATGAGCACTGAAGCTTTCTTT	CASSPTGDMSTEAFF
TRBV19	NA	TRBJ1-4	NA	TGTGCCAGTACCGTACAGGGTACTAATGAAAAACTGTTTTTT	CASTVQGTNEKLFF
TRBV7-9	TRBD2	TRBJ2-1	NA	TGTGCCAGCAGCTCATCCGGACTAGCGGGGGGCAATGAGCAGTTCTTC	CASSSSGLAGGNEQFF
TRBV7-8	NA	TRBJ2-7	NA	TGTGCCAGCAGCCCAGGACCAACCTACGAGCAGTACTTC	CASSPGPTYEQYF
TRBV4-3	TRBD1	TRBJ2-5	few	TGCGCCAGCAGCCAAGCGGGGACAGGCCAAGAGACCCAGTACTTC	CASSQAGTGQETQYF
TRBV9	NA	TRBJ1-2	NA	TGTGCCAGCACCGCGACTGCAGGGGGCTACACCTTC	CASTATAGGYTF
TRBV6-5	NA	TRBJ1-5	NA	TGTGCCAGCAGACAGACGGGGTCCAATCAGCCCCAGCATTTT	CASRQTGSNQPQHF
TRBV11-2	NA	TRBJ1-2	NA	TGTGCCAGCAGCTTAGTGGGGAACTATGGCTACACCTTC	CASSLVGNYGYTF
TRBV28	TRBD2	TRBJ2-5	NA	TGTGCCAGCAGTTTGGCTAGCGGGGTCCAAGAGACCCAGTACTTC	CASSLASGVQETQYF
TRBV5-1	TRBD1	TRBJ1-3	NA	TGCGCCAGCAGCGCGCAGACAGGGGGAAACACCATATATTTT	CASSAQTGGNTIYF
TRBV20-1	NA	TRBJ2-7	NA	TGCAGTGCTAGTTTGGTGGGGAGCTCCTACGAGCAGTACTTC	CSASLVGSSYEQYF
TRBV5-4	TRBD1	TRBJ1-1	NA	TGTGCCAGCAGCACACTCGGAGGACAGGACACTGAAGCTTTCTTT	CASSTLGGQDTEAFF
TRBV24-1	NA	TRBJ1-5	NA	TGTGCCACCAGTGATGGAGGGGCCTCTAGCAATCAGCCCCAGCATTTT	CATSDGGASSNQPQHF
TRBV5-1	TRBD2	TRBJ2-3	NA	TGCGCCAGCAGCTTGGCCGGGGGGGTTAGCACAGATACGCAGTATTTT	CASSLAGGVSTDTQYF